This TCR beta chain is from a study of shared clonotypes between healthy human individuals. Study findings and constraints: Clonotype sharing among the donors was expected to vary with sequencing depth. Some naive CD4 clonotypes, roughly 4.7%, turned up in common across several donors.

The germline V gene has CDR1 SGHTA and CDR2 FQGNSA. This CDR3 is 14 amino acids long. V lost 2 bases and J lost 4, with 9 bases in between. When replicate PCRs were run on sorted subsets, they used approximately 210 ng DNA, about 30,000 T cell genomes. The table came from immunoSEQ multiplex PCR; TCRdb's copy has only in-frame clones and leaves some out. The sample contains 2 million to 3 million clones, over 85% of which appear only once. The split of CD4+ cells yielded CD45RA+ naive and CD45RA-negative memory subsets. To note about this clone: What it binds is unknown. This sample also contains other DNA sequences that code for the same CDR3.

The TCR was taken from a man aged 18 to 35 in good health. Some clones in this sample may be carry-over from other donors' samples. V is TRBV7-2 and J is TRBJ2-1; unclear D gene. What was sequenced was naive CD4+ T cells from PBMCs. The subset was: CD45RA+ positively selected. CDR3 in amino acids: CASSLNPGYNEQFF. The CDR3 DNA is TGTGCCAGCAGCTTAAACCCCGGGTACAATGAGCAGTTCTTC. The variable domain in full, completed from reference TRBV7-2 and TRBJ2-1, reads GAGVSQSPSNKVTEKGKDVELRCDPISGHTALYWYRQSLGQGLEFLIYFQGNSAPDKSGLPSDRFSAERTGGSVSTLTIQRTQQEDSAVYLCASSLNPGYNEQFFGPGTRLTVL.